The clone carrying this T cell receptor beta chain was picked up a small number of times. The CDR3 has 12 amino acids. Germline V gives CDR1 SQVTM, CDR2 ANQGSEA. With 5 bases removed from V and 1 base from J, the gap between germline ends came to 8 bases. Extracted total RNA amounted to at least 6 micrograms for each sample. The sample is drawn from a study of blood T cells in healthy people across ages. Alongside a J-beta primer mix, a sample-barcoded 5' primer served in a second PCR lasting roughly 7 to 11 cycles. Every cDNA was tagged by a template-switch adaptor with 12 random nucleotides. MiXCR was run by TCRdb on the 5' RACE reads, yielding one entry per CDR3 protein. The table records 780,000 or so distinct CDR3 sequences, around a quarter of them present only once. These sequences were also reported in another study, on T cells of mothers and their children. From that report: Every mother produced more than 9.5 million TCR beta CDR3 reads, whereas every child provided several million. Overlap ran slightly, non-significantly higher for related than unrelated mother-child pairs.

Sequencing input: blood. V and J are TRBV29-1 and TRBJ1-1, with TRBD1 as a possible D gene (5 bases). This receptor was taken from a boy aged 5-17 years in good health. The CDR3 DNA follows: TGCAGCGTTCGGGGGGGGAACACTGAAGCTTTCTTT. Translated, it gives CSVRGGNTEAFF.